This TCR beta chain came from a study of T cell repertoires in cytomegalovirus infection. Across the study: HLA-B-restricted CMV epitopes that are well studied, plus recently identified HLA-C-restricted ones, were used by the study. It was the public TCR beta signatures that indicated both CMV infection and matching HLA type.

This clonotype was detected ten times or more. The antigen remains unidentified. The study's findings and limits: Carriage of CMV together with the relevant HLA was identifiable through cumulative public TCR beta family frequency. Dominating the ex vivo response were TCR beta clonotypes that were CMV-specific and HLA-C-restricted.

TCRdb re-called the reads through MiXCR, storing one row per CDR3 protein. This repertoire shows about 140,000 distinct CDR3 sequences, around 30% found once; its top ten account for about 50%. The CDR3 extends over 15 amino acids. Trimming took off 5 bases at V and 0 bases at J, with 12 bases between the two ends. Germline loops: CDR1 SGHTA, CDR2 FQGNSA. Source: CD8+ T cells from cultured PBMCs, taken from culture after CMV antigen stimulation. This sequence originates from a human donor in good health (CMV status not recorded). Some clones in this sample may be carry-over from other donors' samples. The V call is TRBV7-2, the J call TRBJ2-3; D remains ambiguous. The CDR3 is CASSPVATSTDTQYF. CDR3 nucleotides: TGTGCCAGCAGCCCAGTGGCGACTAGCACAGATACGCAGTATTTT.